This T cell receptor (beta chain) is drawn from a study of shared clonotypes between healthy human individuals. Profiled with immunoSEQ multiplex PCR; TCRdb holds only in-frame clones, not every one. The table has about 2,500,000 clones, over 85% seen once. The investigators split CD4+ cells into a CD45RA+ naive subset and a CD45RA-negative memory subset. Findings and caveats of the study: Generation probabilities of non-shared clonotypes were lower (relative to those shared by all four donors).

About this clone itself: Its antigen is currently unknown.

This CDR3 has 15 amino acids. Looked up from germline, CDR1 is KGHSH and CDR2 is LQKENI. J lost 7 bases, V lost 2 bases, and 7 bases had no gene match. This TCR was recovered from a man younger than 35 in good health. The specimen sequenced was naive CD4+ T cells sorted from blood. Subset noted: CD45RA+ positively selected. V gene TRBV18 combines with J gene TRBJ2-1; TRBD1 matches at 8 bases. The CDR3 region has the DNA TGTGCCAGCTCACCAGCCCTGACAGGGGTAAATGAGCAGTTCTTC. Translation gives CASSPALTGVNEQFF.